This entry is about one TCR beta chain. Its antigen is not identified. The sample belongs to a study of T cells expressing NK-cell markers. Study summary: Eight donors were sequenced, of whom seven were HCMV-seropositive, while the remaining one was HCMV-seronegative.

No DNA is given; TCRdb re-called the 5' RACE reads and lists each CDR3 protein once. Here the sample table reports 200,000 to 300,000 distinct CDR3 sequences. General study points: In about 6 donors, dominant CD3+CD56+NKG2C+ clones formed roughly 1.0-7.5% of CD8+ cells.

This CDR3 is 15 amino acids long. Per germline, CDR1 LGHDT and CDR2 YNNKEL (reference sequence). The rearrangement links TRBV3-1 to TRBJ1-5. The sequence was collected from a man younger than 35 in good health. Sequencing was performed on blood T cells: a sorted CD56 or NKG2C T cell subset, CD4+ or CD8+ T cells, or bulk PBMC T cells (not recorded which). CDR3 sequence: CASSQENGIDQPQHF.